This passage covers 14 T cell receptor beta chains from one sample sequenced in a study of blood T cell repertoires in COVID-19. Profiling relied on immunoSEQ multiplex PCR, and the TCRdb table lists in-frame clones only, not all of them. The sample contains under 300,000 clones, under 85% of which appear only once. The sample comprised peripheral blood. The source is a woman aged 40-49 years with active or convalescent COVID-19.

The rearrangement links TRBV6-1 to TRBJ1-4, with a possible D match to TRBD1 (5 bases). The CDR3 extends over 16 amino acids. Trimming pared 2 bases from V and 5 bases from J, leaving 15 bases between. Germline V gene sequence: CDR1 MNHNS, CDR2 SASEGT. This CDR3 reads CASSEIGARDNEKLFF. CDR3 bases: TGTGCCAGCAGTGAAATTGGGGCCAGAGACAATGAAAAACTGTTTTTT.

This sequence joins TRBV6-5 and TRBJ1-4; 7 nucleotides match TRBD1. Germline lookup yields CDR1 MNHEY and CDR2 SVGAGI. V gave up 8 bases and J gave up 7 bases; unmatched junction bases: 10. The CDR3 runs to 14 residues. CDR3 coding DNA: TGTGCCAGCCAAGGGCCAGGGGGAAGTGAAAAACTGTTTTTT. This translates into CASQGPGGSEKLFF.

The CDR3: CASSLWAGGQYQETQYF. The CDR3 region has the DNA TGTGCCAGCAGTTTATGGGCGGGGGGCCAGTACCAAGAGACCCAGTACTTC. V gene TRBV28 combines with J gene TRBJ2-5, with 8 bases lining up with TRBD2. The CDR3 is 17 amino acids. V lost 0 bases, J lost 0 bases, and 6 bases stayed unmatched. In germline, CDR1 is MDHEN, CDR2 SYDVKM. The variable domain in full, with the rest retrieved from reference TRBV28 and TRBJ2-5, is DVKVTQSSRYLVKRTGEKVFLECVQDMDHENMFWYRQDPGLGLRLIYFSYDVKMKEKGDIPEGYSVSREKKERFSLILESASTNQTSMYLCASSLWAGGQYQETQYFGPGTRLLVL.

The CDR3 spells CASSYGTSGFYNEQFF. CDR3 DNA: TGTGCCAGCAGCTATGGGACTAGCGGGTTTTACAATGAGCAGTTCTTC. The chain joins TRBV7-3 to TRBJ2-1; 12 bases line up with TRBD2. The CDR3 is made up of 16 amino acids. J gave up 4 bases and V 4 bases, and 5 bases lay outside the gene matches. Germline CDR1 and CDR2: SGHTA and FQGTGA. The entire variable domain, with the rest obtained from reference TRBV7-3 and TRBJ2-1, is as follows: GAGVSQTPSNKVTEKGKYVELRCDPISGHTALYWYRQSLGQGPEFLIYFQGTGAADDSGLPNDRFFAVRPEGSVSTLKIQRTERGDSAVYLCASSYGTSGFYNEQFFGPGTRLTVL.

The gene calls are TRBV14 and TRBJ1-6, with D perhaps TRBD1 (5 bases). Trimming took off 5 bases at V and 10 bases at J, with 12 bases between the two ends. Germline values: CDR1 SGHDN, CDR2 FVKESK. The CDR3 contains 13 residues. Written as DNA, the CDR3 is TGTGCCAGCAGCGGGGGAGGCAACTCACCCCTCCACTTT. Amino acid sequence: CASSGGGNSPLHF.

The chain couples TRBV5-1 to TRBJ1-2; D not certain. The CDR3 totals 12 residues. Germline V lookup: CDR1 SGHRS, CDR2 YFSETQ. Trimming pared 8 bases from V and 4 bases from J, leaving 12 bases between. CDR3 in DNA: TGCGCCAGAACAAGATCTCTCTATGGCTACACCTTC. Residues: CARTRSLYGYTF.

V gene TRBV2 combines with J gene TRBJ1-4; the match to TRBD1 covers 8 bases. The CDR3 covers 15 residues. Germline V CDR1 and CDR2: SNHLY, FYNNEI. Trimming at V came to 6 bases and at J to 7 bases, leaving 10 bases not matched to a gene. CDR3 residues: CASRETGGWSEKLFF. In DNA, the CDR3 is TGTGCCAGCAGGGAAACAGGGGGATGGAGTGAAAAACTGTTTTTT.

In this sample, this clone turned up many times. This sample also contains other DNA sequences that code for the same CDR3. The chain couples TRBV14 to TRBJ2-2; TRBD1 might be the D (6 bases). The CDR3 contains 15 residues. Trimming removed 1 base at V and 3 bases at J, with 9 bases between. Per the germline V gene, CDR1 is SGHDN and CDR2 is FVKESK. CDR3 in amino acids: CASSQGAGDTGELFF. CDR3 bases: TGTGCCAGCAGCCAAGGGGCAGGGGACACCGGGGAGCTGTTTTTT.

The chain has TRBV5-1 and TRBJ1-2; TRBD1 might be the D (5 bases). Trimming stripped 0 bases from V and 0 bases from J, with 9 bases between. The CDR3 sequence is 15 residues long. Germline assignment: CDR1 SGHRS and CDR2 YFSETQ. The CDR3 region is CASSLAGSPNYGYTF. Written as DNA, the CDR3 is TGCGCCAGCAGCTTGGCAGGGTCACCTAACTATGGCTACACCTTC.

This clone appeared a single time. V is TRBV5-1 and J is TRBJ1-2, with 9 bases fitting TRBD1. The CDR3 contains 18 residues. CDR1 SGHRS and CDR2 YFSETQ come from the germline V gene. V was pared by 0 bases and J by 8 bases, with 17 bases of the junction left unmatched. CDR3 region: CASSLGDRERQKLGGYTF. The CDR3 DNA sequence: TGCGCCAGCAGCTTGGGGGACAGGGAGCGCCAAAAACTAGGGGGCTACACCTTC. Full variable domain (remainder filled in from reference TRBV5-1 and TRBJ1-2): KAGVTQTPRYLIKTRGQQVTLSCSPISGHRSVSWYQQTPGQGLQFLFEYFSETQRNKGNFPGRFSGRQFSNSRSEMNVSTLELGDSALYLCASSLGDRERQKLGGYTFGSGTRLTVV.

V is TRBV6-5 and J is TRBJ1-1; D perhaps matches TRBD1 (6 bases). Germline loops: CDR1 MNHEY, CDR2 SVGAGI. The V and J ends lost 6 bases and 4 bases respectively, with 15 bases between them. CDR3 length equals 14 residues. The CDR3 reads CASSGPQGFTEAFF. CDR3 coding DNA: TGTGCCAGCAGCGGGCCCCAGGGGTTCACTGAAGCTTTCTTT.

The V call is TRBV5-1, the J call TRBJ2-5, with TRBD2 identical over 7 bases. From germline, CDR1 is SGHRS and CDR2 YFSETQ. V lost 0 bases and J lost 0; bases outside the gene matches: 8. CDR3 length equals 17 residues. Written as DNA, the CDR3 is TGCGCCAGCAGCTTGGGGGCTAGCGGAGAATACCAAGAGACCCAGTACTTC. This encodes CASSLGASGEYQETQYF.

The chain carries TRBV28 and TRBJ2-3, with a possible D match to TRBD2 (5 bases). The CDR3 runs 16 residues. Trimming stripped 5 bases from V and 3 bases from J, with 18 bases between. Germline loops: CDR1 MDHEN, CDR2 SYDVKM. As DNA, the CDR3 is TGTGCCAGCAGTCTACTAGAGGATCGTTGGACAGATACGCAGTATTTT. Translating gives CASSLLEDRWTDTQYF.

The chain joins TRBV11-2 to TRBJ1-1; unclear D gene. V dropped 6 bases and J dropped 3 bases, with 8 bases sitting between them. Germline assignment: CDR1 SGHAT and CDR2 FQNNGV. The CDR3 covers 12 residues. The CDR3 reads CASREGYTEAFF. Here the CDR3 DNA reads TGTGCCAGCAGGGAGGGCTACACTGAAGCTTTCTTT.